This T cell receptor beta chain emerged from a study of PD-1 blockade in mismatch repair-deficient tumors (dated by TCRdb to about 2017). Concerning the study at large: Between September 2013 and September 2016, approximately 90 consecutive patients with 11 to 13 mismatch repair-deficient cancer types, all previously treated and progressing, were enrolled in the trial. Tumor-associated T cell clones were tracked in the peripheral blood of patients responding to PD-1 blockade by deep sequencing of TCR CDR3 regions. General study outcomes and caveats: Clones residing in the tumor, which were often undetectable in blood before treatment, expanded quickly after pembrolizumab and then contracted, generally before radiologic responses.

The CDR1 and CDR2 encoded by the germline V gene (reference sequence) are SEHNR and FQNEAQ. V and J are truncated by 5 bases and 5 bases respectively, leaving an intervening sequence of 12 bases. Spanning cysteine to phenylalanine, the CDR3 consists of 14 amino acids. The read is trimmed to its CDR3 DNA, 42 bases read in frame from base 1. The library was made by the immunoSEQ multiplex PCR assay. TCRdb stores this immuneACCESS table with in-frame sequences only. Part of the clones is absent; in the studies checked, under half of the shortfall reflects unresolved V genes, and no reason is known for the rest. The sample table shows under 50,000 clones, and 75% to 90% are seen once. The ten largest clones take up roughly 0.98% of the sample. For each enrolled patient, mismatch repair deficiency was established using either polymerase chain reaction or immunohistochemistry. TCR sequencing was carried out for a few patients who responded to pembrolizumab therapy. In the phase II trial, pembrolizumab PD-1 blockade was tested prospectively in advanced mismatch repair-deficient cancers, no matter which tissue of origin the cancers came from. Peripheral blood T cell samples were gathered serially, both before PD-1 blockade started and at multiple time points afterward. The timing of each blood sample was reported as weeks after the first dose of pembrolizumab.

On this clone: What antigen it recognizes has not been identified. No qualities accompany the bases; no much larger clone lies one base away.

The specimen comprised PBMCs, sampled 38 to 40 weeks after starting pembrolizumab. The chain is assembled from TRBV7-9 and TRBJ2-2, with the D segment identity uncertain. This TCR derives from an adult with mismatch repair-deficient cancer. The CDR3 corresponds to CASSLYASTGELFF. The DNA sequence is TGTGCCAGCAGCCTATATGCCTCAACCGGGGAGCTGTTTTTT.